This TCR beta chain emerged from a study of blood T cell repertoires in COVID-19. Background on the study: Sample material is recorded as cDNA or gDNA derived from T cells, B-cell-depleted T cells, or PBMCs.

This CDR3 spans 12 amino acids. Between the trimmed V and J ends, which lost 6 bases and 4 bases, there was a span of 6 bases. Germline loops: CDR1 SNHLY, CDR2 FYNNEI. As originally analysed: Estimates of nucleated cell counts were drawn from the amplification of reference gene primers. TCRdb keeps only in-frame clones here, not all; method: immunoSEQ multiplex PCR. The V and J calls and clone size are taken from that table; D and trimming were inferred from the DNA. The data show about 310,000 clones, about nine tenths seen once. J is TRBJ1-4 and V is TRBV2, with a weak D call TRBD1 (5 bases). Specimen: PBMCs or T cells enriched from blood (not recorded which). This receptor was obtained from a woman aged 40 to 50 who had recovered from COVID-19. In DNA form, the CDR3 reads TGTGCCAGCAGGGACAATAATGAAAAACTGTTTTTT. Its translation is CASRDNNEKLFF.